This entry is about one T cell receptor beta chain. The data are from a study of blood T cell repertoires in COVID-19. For the study at large: Sites across the United States, Italy and Spain contributed samples from acute and convalescent COVID-19. Nucleic acid was either cDNA or gDNA, and it came from T cells, B-cell-depleted T cells, or PBMCs.

Germline V gives CDR1 SEHNR, CDR2 FQNEAQ (reference sequence). The CDR3 consists of 15 residues. V shed 5 bases, J shed 4 bases, and the junction held 6 bases outside the gene matches. In the study's own analysis: Estimated nucleated cell counts came from reference gene primer amplification. Only in-frame clones appear in the TCRdb table, and some are missing; sequencing was by immunoSEQ multiplex PCR. V and J calls and clone size are as listed in that table; D and trimming were resolved from the DNA. This sample has over 45,000 clones, with 90% found just once. The rearrangement uses TRBV7-9 and TRBJ1-3, with 9 bases aligning to TRBD1. Input material: peripheral blood. The receptor comes from a man between 70 and 80 years old with acute or convalescent COVID-19. CDR3 DNA: TGTGCCAGCAGCCCCCGGACAGGGGCAGGAAACACCATATATTTT. It yields the protein CASSPRTGAGNTIYF.